These 27 T cell receptor beta chains were sequenced from one sample in a study of shared clonotypes between healthy human individuals. Naive CD8 cells were CD45RO-negative, positively selected for CCR7, excluding terminally differentiated effector memory CD45RA+ cells. Only in-frame clones appear in the TCRdb table, and some are missing; sequencing was by immunoSEQ multiplex PCR. The data show 630,000 or so clones, with 98% seen just once and 0.25% to 0.35% held by the top ten. Sequenced input: naive CD8+ T cells sorted from blood. The source of these receptors is a young man in good health.

The V and J genes are TRBV19 and TRBJ1-5, with D uncertain. In germline, CDR1 is LNHDA, CDR2 SQIVND (reference sequence). The CDR3 loop spans 14 amino acids. V lost 1 base and J 3 bases, leaving 7 bases between the germline ends. Here the CDR3 reads CASSIGSSNQPQHF. The CDR3 DNA reads as TGTGCCAGTAGTATAGGTTCCTCCAATCAGCCCCAGCATTTT.

The chain is built from TRBV28 and TRBJ2-7; D is undetermined. The germline V and J ends were trimmed by 8 bases and 3 bases, with 5 bases remaining between them. From germline, CDR1 is MDHEN and CDR2 SYDVKM. The CDR3 sequence is 10 residues long. The CDR3: CASAIYEQYF. In DNA form, the CDR3 reads TGTGCCAGCGCCATCTACGAGCAGTACTTC.

The genes are TRBV7-9 and TRBJ2-5; no firm D call. V was cut by 0 bases and J by 5 bases, with 10 bases left in between. CDR3 length equals 14 residues. The V gene's germline CDR1 is SEHNR and CDR2 FQNEAQ (reference sequence). CDR3 loop: CASSLAGFRETQYF. The DNA for the CDR3 is TGTGCCAGCAGCTTAGCGGGGTTTCGGGAGACCCAGTACTTC.

The chain has TRBV6-5 and TRBJ2-1; 10 positions match TRBD1. CDR3 length equals 16 residues. After removal of 2 bases from V and 7 bases from J, the junction contained 8 bases not matched to a gene. The germline CDR1 and CDR2 sequences are MNHEY and SVGAGI. The CDR3, as DNA: TGTGCCAGCAGTTACCAGGGACAGGGGAGGTCTAATGAGCAGTTCTTC. Translation gives CASSYQGQGRSNEQFF.

The V gene is TRBV27, the J gene TRBJ2-1; TRBD2 is a possible D gene (6 bases). Germline-derived CDR1 and CDR2 are MNHEY and SMNVEV (reference sequence). The length of the CDR3 is 16 residues. The V end was cut by 6 bases, the J end by 3 bases, with 18 bases between. The CDR3 region is CASRPIWEASYNEQFF. The CDR3 DNA follows: TGTGCCAGCAGGCCCATTTGGGAGGCCAGCTACAATGAGCAGTTCTTC.

The chain uses TRBV10-3 and TRBJ1-2; D call uncertain. Germline V CDR1 and CDR2: ENHRY, SYGVKD. The CDR3 covers 14 residues. Trimming removed 2 bases at V and 6 bases at J, with 13 bases between. The DNA of the CDR3 is TGTGCCATCAGTGAGAGTCCTCAGTGGGATGGCTACACCTTC. It is translated as CAISESPQWDGYTF.

This chain connects TRBV7-9 to TRBJ2-7; 11 positions match TRBD2. Germline V gene lookup returns CDR1 SEHNR and CDR2 FQNEAQ (reference sequence). V lost 1 base and J lost 3; bases outside the gene matches: 2. The CDR3 is 15 amino acids. CDR3 bases: TGTGCCAGCAGCTTAGGTGGGACTAGCGGCTACGAGCAGTACTTC. This encodes CASSLGGTSGYEQYF.

V usage is TRBV27 and J usage is TRBJ1-3, with no clear D. Germline V gives CDR1 MNHEY, CDR2 SMNVEV (reference sequence). V gave up 6 bases and J gave up 2 bases, with 17 bases separating them. The CDR3 runs to 16 residues. The CDR3 reads CASSPSGRWAGNTIYF. Here the CDR3 DNA reads TGTGCCAGCAGCCCGTCCGGTAGATGGGCTGGAAACACCATATATTTT.

This chain links TRBV29-1 with TRBJ2-1, with D unclear. Germline V gives CDR1 SQVTM, CDR2 ANQGSEA. The CDR3 sequence is 14 residues long. Trimming cost V 3 bases and J 1 base, with 10 bases left between them. This CDR3 reads CSVDSAASYNEQFF. DNA of the CDR3: TGCAGCGTTGATTCGGCGGCGTCCTACAATGAGCAGTTCTTC.

The gene calls are TRBV6-5 and TRBJ2-7; a possible D gene is TRBD2 (6 bases). The CDR3 length is 15 residues. Germline V gene lookup returns CDR1 MNHEY and CDR2 SVGAGI. Trimming took off 1 base at V and 4 bases at J, with 14 bases between the two ends. The chain's CDR3 is CASSYYGEVGYEQYF. As DNA, the CDR3 is TGTGCCAGCAGTTACTACGGGGAGGTCGGTTACGAGCAGTACTTC.

This sequence joins TRBV6-5 and TRBJ1-2; no definite D call. The germline V and J ends were trimmed by 0 bases and 5 bases, with 7 bases remaining between them. Germline CDR1 reads MNHEY; CDR2 reads SVGAGI. The CDR3 totals 13 residues. This CDR3 is CASSYSLAYGYTF. The CDR3 region has the DNA TGTGCCAGCAGTTACTCGCTAGCGTATGGCTACACCTTC.

As regards this clone: Other nucleotide sequences in the sample specify the same CDR3. The V call is TRBV5-4, the J call TRBJ2-7, with 8 positions matching TRBD2. The V gene end was trimmed by 0 bases and the J gene end by 3 bases; junction bases not matched to a gene: 2. The CDR3 extends over 14 amino acids. Germline loops: CDR1 SGHNT, CDR2 YYREEE (reference sequence). The CDR3 spells CASSLGAGDYEQYF. The CDR3 DNA reads TGTGCCAGCAGCTTGGGAGCGGGAGACTACGAGCAGTACTTC.

The sample holds one count of this clone. The chain links TRBV28 to TRBJ1-1; the D gene is possibly TRBD1 (5 bases). Germline CDR1 and CDR2: MDHEN and SYDVKM. CDR3 size: 18 residues. Trimming left V 7 bases short and J 1 base short, with 25 bases between. The CDR3 DNA is TGTGCCAGCATGGGATTCTCAAACAGGCAAGAAGAGAACACTGAAGCTTTCTTT. This codes for CASMGFSNRQEENTEAFF.

The rearrangement joins TRBV7-9 to TRBJ1-5; no firm D call. The length of the CDR3 is 14 residues. Trimming left V 0 bases short and J 5 bases short, with 8 bases between. Germline CDR1 is SEHNR and CDR2 is FQNEAQ (reference sequence). The CDR3 coding sequence is TGTGCCAGCAGCTTAGCCGGGTTGGATCAGCCCCAGCATTTT. Its translation is CASSLAGLDQPQHF.

The rearrangement uses TRBV15 and TRBJ1-5; possible D gene TRBD1, 5 bases. This CDR3 contains 15 residues. V gave up 0 bases and J gave up 6 bases, with 12 bases separating them. Germline CDR1 and CDR2: LNHNV and YYDKDF (reference sequence). The CDR3, as DNA: TGTGCCACCAGCAGAGATTCAGGGTTTGGTCAGCCCCAGCATTTT. Encoded protein: CATSRDSGFGQPQHF.

This clone was detected once. This chain joins TRBV2 and TRBJ2-3, with D possibly being TRBD1 (6 bases). The germline CDR1 and CDR2 sequences are SNHLY and FYNNEI. V shed 6 bases and J shed 3 bases, with 10 bases lying between them. The CDR3 runs to 13 residues. In DNA form, the CDR3 reads TGTGCCAGCAGGTCCAGGGGAACAGATACGCAGTATTTT. This sequence encodes CASRSRGTDTQYF.

The V gene is TRBV29-1, the J gene TRBJ2-1, with D possibly called TRBD1 or TRBD2 (6 bases each). The germline V and J ends were trimmed by 7 bases and 5 bases, with 15 bases remaining between them. Germline values: CDR1 SQVTM, CDR2 ANQGSEA. The length of the CDR3 is 13 residues. CDR3 in amino acids: CSGTGRSDNEQFF. The CDR3 DNA reads TGCAGCGGCACAGGGAGGTCGGACAATGAGCAGTTCTTC.

The chain uses TRBV7-8 and TRBJ2-1; 9 positions match TRBD1. The CDR3 consists of 15 residues. V trimming: 5 bases; J trimming: 7 bases; junction bases outside the gene matches: 9. Germline-derived CDR1 and CDR2 are SGHVS and FQNEAQ. This chain's CDR3 is CASSAGQGFLNEQFF. The CDR3, as DNA: TGTGCCAGCAGCGCGGGACAGGGCTTTTTGAATGAGCAGTTCTTC.

This chain connects TRBV9 to TRBJ2-1; D perhaps matches TRBD2 (5 bases). The CDR3 contains 13 residues. Trimming removed 5 bases from V and 6 bases from J, with 12 bases in between. CDR1 is SGDLS, CDR2 YYNGEE, per germline. DNA for the CDR3: TGTGCCAGCAGGGACGGGATCTCCAATGAGCAGTTCTTC. Amino acid sequence: CASRDGISNEQFF.

The table lists this clone with a count of one. The chain links TRBV7-2 to TRBJ2-5; D is unresolved. V was shortened by 5 bases and J by 5 bases, with 18 bases between the two germline ends. Germline assignment: CDR1 SGHTA and CDR2 FQGNSA. The length of the CDR3 is 15 residues. CDR3 sequence reads: CASSLLVSVGETQYF. The CDR3 region has the DNA TGTGCCAGCAGCCTCCTTGTATCGGTCGGGGAGACCCAGTACTTC.

The genes are TRBV27 and TRBJ2-1; 7 nucleotides align to TRBD2. CDR3 size: 16 residues. The junction had 9 bases not matched to a gene; V was cut back by 6 bases and J by 1 base. The V gene's germline CDR1 is MNHEY and CDR2 SMNVEV (reference sequence). Here the CDR3 reads CASRPLLGGSYNEQFF. The CDR3 region has the DNA TGTGCCAGCAGACCCCTGTTGGGGGGGTCCTACAATGAGCAGTTCTTC.

The chain uses TRBV5-4 and TRBJ2-2, with D perhaps given as TRBD1 or TRBD2 (5 bases each). The germline gives CDR1 SGHNT, CDR2 YYREEE (reference sequence). CDR3 length: 16 amino acids. V was shortened by 0 bases and J by 0 bases, with 9 bases between the two germline ends. CDR3 DNA sequence: TGTGCCAGCAGCTTGGGGGACCTCGCGAACACCGGGGAGCTGTTTTTT. Translation gives CASSLGDLANTGELFF. The whole variable domain, filled in from reference TRBV5-4 and TRBJ2-2, reads ETGVTQSPTHLIKTRGQQVTLRCSSQSGHNTVSWYQQALGQGPQFIFQYYREEENGRGNFPPRFSGLQFPNYSSELNVNALELDDSALYLCASSLGDLANTGELFFGEGSRLTVL.

CDR3 bases: TGTGCCAGCAGCAGCGAACAAGAGGGGGATGAAAAACTGTTTTTT. The encoded protein is CASSSEQEGDEKLFF. This rearrangement joins TRBV7-9 to TRBJ1-4, with a tentative D call TRBD1 (6 bases). This CDR3 region has 15 residues. Germline values: CDR1 SEHNR, CDR2 FQNEAQ (reference sequence). Trimming took off 5 bases at V and 6 bases at J, with 16 bases between the two ends.

The rearrangement uses TRBV5-1 and TRBJ2-1; D is uncertain. Trimming removed 2 bases at V and 6 bases at J, with 3 bases between. Germline V lookup: CDR1 SGHRS, CDR2 YFSETQ. This CDR3 is built from 11 residues. CDR3 coding DNA: TGCGCCAGCAGCTTCACCAATGAGCAGTTCTTC. Translation: CASSFTNEQFF. Full variable domain (remainder filled in from reference TRBV5-1 and TRBJ2-1): KAGVTQTPRYLIKTRGQQVTLSCSPISGHRSVSWYQQTPGQGLQFLFEYFSETQRNKGNFPGRFSGRQFSNSRSEMNVSTLELGDSALYLCASSFTNEQFFGPGTRLTVL.

The rearrangement joins TRBV20-1 to TRBJ2-7; D possibly corresponds to TRBD2 (5 bases). V was clipped by 4 bases and J by 3 bases, with 7 bases between them. The CDR3 spans 11 residues. Germline V gene data show CDR1 as DFQATT and CDR2 as SNEGSKA (reference sequence). This CDR3 reads CSAIGSYEQYF. CDR3 coding DNA: TGCAGTGCTATAGGGAGCTACGAGCAGTACTTC.

This clone has just one count. The V and J genes are TRBV29-1 and TRBJ2-3; D uncertain. CDR1 is SQVTM and CDR2 is ANQGSEA in the germline V gene. There are 13 residues in the CDR3. V shed 3 bases and J shed 0 bases, with 7 bases lying between them. CDR3 sequence reads: CSVDWVSTDTQYF. For the CDR3, the DNA is TGCAGCGTTGATTGGGTGAGCACAGATACGCAGTATTTT.

The chain is built from TRBV25-1 and TRBJ2-1; 8 bases fit TRBD1. CDR1 and CDR2 (germline): MGHDK, SYGVNS. J was trimmed by 10 bases and V by 6 bases; bases with no gene match: 8. The CDR3 spans 13 residues. The CDR3, as DNA: TGTGCCAGCAGGTTCCAGGGGGCAGGGGAGCAGTTCTTC. It translates to CASRFQGAGEQFF.